The TCR beta chain described here comes from a study of T cells expressing NK-cell markers. Across the study: The study drew TCR beta repertoires from sorted CD3+CD56+NKG2C+, CD3+CD56+NKG2C- and CD3+CD56-NKG2C+ T cells. Study results and limitations: The CD3+CD56-NKG2C+ fraction of a few donors was likewise dominated by these clonotypes. The HCMV specificity of the expanded NKG2C+ T cell clones stayed unresolved. Of the CD8+ T cell pool in over 5 donors, about 1.0-7.0% was accounted for by dominant NKG2C+ clonotypes.

TCRdb re-called the 5' RACE reads and gives one entry per CDR3 protein, without DNA. The sample shows 550,000 to 600,000 distinct CDR3 sequences, and 3.5% to 4.5% sits with its ten largest clones. Of note for this clonotype: Its specificity is unknown.

Germline CDR1 is SEHNR and CDR2 is FQNEAQ (reference sequence). The CDR3 runs 15 residues. This sequence joins TRBV7-9 and TRBJ1-2. The sample was blood T cells: a sorted CD56 or NKG2C T cell subset, CD4+ or CD8+ T cells, or bulk PBMC T cells (not recorded which). The clonotype originates from a man between 18 and 29 years old in good health. This CDR3 is CASSPDLGGGYGYTF.